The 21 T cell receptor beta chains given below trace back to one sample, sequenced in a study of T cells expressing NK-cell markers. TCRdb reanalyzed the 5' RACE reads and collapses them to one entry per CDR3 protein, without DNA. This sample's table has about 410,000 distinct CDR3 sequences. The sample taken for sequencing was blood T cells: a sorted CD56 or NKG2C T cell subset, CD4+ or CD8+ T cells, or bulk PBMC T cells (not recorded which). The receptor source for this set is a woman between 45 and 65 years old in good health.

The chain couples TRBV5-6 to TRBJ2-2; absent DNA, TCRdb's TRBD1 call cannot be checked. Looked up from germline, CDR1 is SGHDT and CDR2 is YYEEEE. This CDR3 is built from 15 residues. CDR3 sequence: CASSLRQENTGELFF.

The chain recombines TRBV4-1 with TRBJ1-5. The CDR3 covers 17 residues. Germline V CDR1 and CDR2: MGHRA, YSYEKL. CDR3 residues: CASSQEGWDFGNQPQHF.

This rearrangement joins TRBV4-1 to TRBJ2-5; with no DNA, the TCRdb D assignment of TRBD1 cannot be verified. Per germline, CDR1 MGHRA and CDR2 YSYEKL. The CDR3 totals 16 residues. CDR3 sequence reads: CASSQGTTGPQETQYF.

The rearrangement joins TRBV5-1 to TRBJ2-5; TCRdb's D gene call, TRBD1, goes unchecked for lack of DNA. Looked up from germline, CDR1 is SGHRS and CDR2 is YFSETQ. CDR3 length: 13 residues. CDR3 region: CASSSGEQETQYF.

The CDR3 reads CSARQADRGGNTEAFF. The V call is TRBV20-1, the J call TRBJ1-1; the D gene TCRdb calls, TRBD1, cannot be checked with no DNA. This CDR3 has 16 residues. Germline CDR1 and CDR2: DFQATT and SNEGSKA (reference sequence).

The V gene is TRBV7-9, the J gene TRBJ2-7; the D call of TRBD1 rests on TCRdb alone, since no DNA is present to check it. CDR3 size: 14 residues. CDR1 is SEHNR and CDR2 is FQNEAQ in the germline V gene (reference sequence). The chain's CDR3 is CASSPRGGSYEQYF.

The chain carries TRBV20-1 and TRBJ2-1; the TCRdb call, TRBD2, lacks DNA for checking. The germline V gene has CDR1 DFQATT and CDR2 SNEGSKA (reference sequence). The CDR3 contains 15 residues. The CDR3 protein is CSAPSTSGTYNEQFF.

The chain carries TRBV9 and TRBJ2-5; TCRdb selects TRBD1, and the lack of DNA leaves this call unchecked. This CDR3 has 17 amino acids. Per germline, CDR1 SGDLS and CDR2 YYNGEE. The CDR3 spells CASSAGAPLPYQETQYF.

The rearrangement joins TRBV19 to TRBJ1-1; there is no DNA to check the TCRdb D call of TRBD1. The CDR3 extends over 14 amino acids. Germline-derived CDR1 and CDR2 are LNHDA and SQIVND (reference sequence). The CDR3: CASSGLGGRAEAFF.

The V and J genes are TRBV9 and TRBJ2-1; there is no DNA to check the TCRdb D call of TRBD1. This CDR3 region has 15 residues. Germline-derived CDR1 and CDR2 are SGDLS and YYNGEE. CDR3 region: CASRSGPGGYNEQFF.

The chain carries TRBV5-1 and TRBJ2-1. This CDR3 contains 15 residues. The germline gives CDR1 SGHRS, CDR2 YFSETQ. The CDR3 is CASSLGDISSNEQFF. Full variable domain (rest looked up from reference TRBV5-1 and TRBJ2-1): KAGVTQTPRYLIKTRGQQVTLSCSPISGHRSVSWYQQTPGQGLQFLFEYFSETQRNKGNFPGRFSGRQFSNSRSEMNVSTLELGDSALYLCASSLGDISSNEQFFGPGTRLTVL.

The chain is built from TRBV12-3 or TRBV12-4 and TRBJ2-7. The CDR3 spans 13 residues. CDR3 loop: CASTKAHSYEQYF.

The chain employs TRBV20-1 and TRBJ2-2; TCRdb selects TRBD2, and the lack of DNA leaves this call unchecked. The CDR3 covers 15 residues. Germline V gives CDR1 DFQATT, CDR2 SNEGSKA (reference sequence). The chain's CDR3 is CSARASGSNLGELFF.

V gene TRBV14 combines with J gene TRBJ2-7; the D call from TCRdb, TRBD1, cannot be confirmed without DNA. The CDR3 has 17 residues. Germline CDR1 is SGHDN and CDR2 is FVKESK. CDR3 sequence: CASSQAGGWPSFYEQYF.

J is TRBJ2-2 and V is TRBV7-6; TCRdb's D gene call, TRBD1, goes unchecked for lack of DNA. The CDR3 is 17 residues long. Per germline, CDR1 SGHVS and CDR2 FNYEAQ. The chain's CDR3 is CASTLQRWDRGTGELFF.

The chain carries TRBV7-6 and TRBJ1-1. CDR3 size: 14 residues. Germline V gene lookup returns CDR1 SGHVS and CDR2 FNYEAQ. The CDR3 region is CASSLGGTGPEAFF.

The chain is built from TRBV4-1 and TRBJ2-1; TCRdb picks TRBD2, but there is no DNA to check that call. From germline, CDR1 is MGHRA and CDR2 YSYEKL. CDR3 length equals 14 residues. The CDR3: CASSHPGLGDEQFF.

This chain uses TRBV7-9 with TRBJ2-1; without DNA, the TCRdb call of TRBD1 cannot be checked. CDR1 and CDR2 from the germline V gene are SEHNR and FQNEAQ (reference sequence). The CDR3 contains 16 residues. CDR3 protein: CASSAALASFGNEQFF.

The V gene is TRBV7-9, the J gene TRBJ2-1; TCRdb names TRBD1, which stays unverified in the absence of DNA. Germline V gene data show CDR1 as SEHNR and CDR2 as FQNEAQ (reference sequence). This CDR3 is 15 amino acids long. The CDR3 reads CASSPSGDRGNEQFF.

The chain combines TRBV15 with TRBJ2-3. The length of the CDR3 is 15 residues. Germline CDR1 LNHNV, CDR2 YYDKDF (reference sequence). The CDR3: CATSRVRLSTDTQYF.

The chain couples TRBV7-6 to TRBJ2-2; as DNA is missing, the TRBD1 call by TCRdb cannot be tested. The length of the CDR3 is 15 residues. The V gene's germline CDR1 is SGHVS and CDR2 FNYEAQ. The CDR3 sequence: CASSLGPGFIGELFF. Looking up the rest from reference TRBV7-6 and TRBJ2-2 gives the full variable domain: GAGVSQSPRYKVTKRGQDVALRCDPISGHVSLYWYRQALGQGPEFLTYFNYEAQQDKSGLPNDRFSAERPEGSISTLTIQRTEQRDSAMYRCASSLGPGFIGELFFGEGSRLTVL.